The clone carrying this T cell receptor (beta chain) has a handful of counts. What it binds is unknown. Clones were read by immunoSEQ multiplex PCR, and TCRdb kept only the in-frame ones, dropping some. Recorded here are approximately 52,000 clones, none singletons. This entry belongs to a study of T cell clonality in common variable immunodeficiency. General observations from the study: CVID subjects shared fewer TCRbeta clones than healthy controls did.

This sequence was found in a person aged 18-70 years in good health. Sequenced input: peripheral blood mononuclear cells.

CDR3 amino acids: CASSSRQTLGTEAFF. The CDR3 DNA, read in part, is TGTGCCAGTAGTAGTAGACAGACCCTGGGCACTGAA. This chain links TRBV19 with TRBJ1-1, with TRBD1 as a possible D gene (5 bases). The read stops 3 residues short of the end of the CDR3; the missing end is completed from the germline J gene. The CDR3 length is 15 residues. The V end was cut by 4 bases, the J end by 4 bases, with 16 bases between. Germline CDR1 is LNHDA and CDR2 is SQIVND (reference sequence).